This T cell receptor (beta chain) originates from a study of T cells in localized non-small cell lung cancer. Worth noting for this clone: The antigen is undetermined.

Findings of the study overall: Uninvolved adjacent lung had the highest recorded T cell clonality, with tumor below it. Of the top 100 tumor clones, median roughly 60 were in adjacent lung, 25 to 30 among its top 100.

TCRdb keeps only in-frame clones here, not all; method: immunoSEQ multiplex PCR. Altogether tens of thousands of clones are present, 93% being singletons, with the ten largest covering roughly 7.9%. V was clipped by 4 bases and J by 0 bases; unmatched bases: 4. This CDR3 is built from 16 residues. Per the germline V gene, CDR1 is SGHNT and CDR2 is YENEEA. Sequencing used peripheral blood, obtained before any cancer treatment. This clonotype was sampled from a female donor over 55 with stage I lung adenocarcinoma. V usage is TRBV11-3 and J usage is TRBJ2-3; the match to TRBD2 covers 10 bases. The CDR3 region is CASSSRTSGSTDTQYF. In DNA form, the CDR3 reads TGTGCCAGCAGCTCCCGGACTAGCGGTAGCACAGATACGCAGTATTTT.